A selection of T cell receptor beta chains follows, all from one sample in a study of T cell changes during pregnancy in multiple sclerosis. TCRdb's table, derived via immunoSEQ multiplex PCR, lists solely in-frame clones and lacks some. The sample carries 70,000 to 95,000 clones, around 93% recorded once. Source: peripheral blood, taken in the third trimester of pregnancy. The receptors come from a female donor with multiple sclerosis, enrolled in a pregnancy study. CDR3s include the opening cysteine and the closing phenylalanine or tryptophan. A D gene is named only where the DNA matches it firmly. Clone sizes are given selectively: once, few, many, or a class where the clone is expanded.

D: .
size: .
J: TRBJ2-6
V: TRBV27
DNA: TGTGCCAGCAGTCCAATCAGGGCCTCAAGCTCTGGGGCCAACGTCCTGACTTTC
CDR3: CASSPIRASSSGANVLTF

D: .
size: .
J: TRBJ1-2
V: TRBV29-1
DNA: TGCAGCGTTGAAGATCTCGGGGGGCTCTATGGCTACACCTTC
CDR3: CSVEDLGGLYGYTF

D: .
size: .
J: TRBJ1-3
V: TRBV19
DNA: TGTGCCAGTAGTATAAAGTCAGGGGACGGAGGCACCATATATTTT
CDR3: CASSIKSGDGGTIYF

D: .
size: .
J: TRBJ2-7
V: TRBV28
DNA: TGTGCCAGCAGTTTCCAGACATACTACGAGCAGTACTTC
CDR3: CASSFQTYYEQYF

D: .
size: few
J: TRBJ1-1
V: TRBV7-9
DNA: TGTGCCAGCAGCTTAGTATTGAACACTGAAGCTTTCTTT
CDR3: CASSLVLNTEAFF

D: .
size: .
J: TRBJ2-7
V: TRBV2
DNA: TGTGCCAGCAGTCCAAACTACGAGCAGTACTTC
CDR3: CASSPNYEQYF

D: TRBD2
size: .
J: TRBJ2-3
V: TRBV27
DNA: TGTGCCAGCAGTTTTGGTCTAGCGGGTGGGTTTACGCAGTATTTT
CDR3: CASSFGLAGGFTQYF

D: TRBD1
size: .
J: TRBJ1-5
V: TRBV28
DNA: TGTGCCAGCAGCCTACAGGGGAGTCAGCCCCAGCATTTT
CDR3: CASSLQGSQPQHF

D: .
size: .
J: TRBJ2-5
V: TRBV15
DNA: TGTGCCACCAGCAGAGACAGGGCAGCAGAGACCCAGTACTTC
CDR3: CATSRDRAAETQYF

D: .
size: .
J: TRBJ2-7
V: TRBV7-7
DNA: TGTGCTAGCAGAACTGAGGGGGAGACCTACGAGCAGTACTTC
CDR3: CASRTEGETYEQYF

D: TRBD1
size: .
J: TRBJ1-2
V: TRBV4-2
DNA: TGTGCCAGCAGCCATCAGCTTGGACAGGGGTTGAATTATGGCTACACCTTC
CDR3: CASSHQLGQGLNYGYTF

D: TRBD1
size: .
J: TRBJ1-4
V: TRBV6-5
DNA: TGTGCCAGCAGTGACTTACAGGGGGCGCGCGAAAAACTGTTTTTT
CDR3: CASSDLQGAREKLFF

D: .
size: .
J: TRBJ1-4
V: TRBV27
DNA: TGTGCCAGCAGGCAGGGTGGTATATCGTCTGAAAAACTGTTTTTT
CDR3: CASRQGGISSEKLFF

D: TRBD2
size: .
J: TRBJ2-7
V: TRBV28
DNA: TGTGCCAGCAGTCCTACTCGGGGGGACGGGGGATACGAGCAGTACTTC
CDR3: CASSPTRGDGGYEQYF

D: .
size: .
J: TRBJ1-5
V: TRBV6-6
DNA: TGTGCCAGCAGTTACCTGGGGGGGCGGAGCAATCAGCCCCAGCATTTT
CDR3: CASSYLGGRSNQPQHF

D: .
size: .
J: TRBJ1-1
V: TRBV18
DNA: TGTGCCAGCTCACCAAGCGACGCAGGGATGAGGACTGAAGCTTTCTTT
CDR3: CASSPSDAGMRTEAFF

D: .
size: .
J: TRBJ2-1
V: TRBV5-8
DNA: TGTGCCAGCAGCTCAAATGAGCAGTTCTTC
CDR3: CASSSNEQFF

D: TRBD1
size: .
J: TRBJ2-1
V: TRBV7-3
DNA: TGTGCCAGCAGCTTCGGACAGGGGCCCAGGGATGAGCAGTTCTTC
CDR3: CASSFGQGPRDEQFF

D: TRBD2
size: .
J: TRBJ2-7
V: TRBV28
DNA: TGTGCCAGCAAGACCGGCGGGAGGGAGGACTACGAGCAGTACTTC
CDR3: CASKTGGREDYEQYF

D: .
size: .
J: TRBJ2-3
V: TRBV28
DNA: TGTGCCAGCAGTTTTCCGGGCACAGATACGCAGTATTTT
CDR3: CASSFPGTDTQYF

D: TRBD2
size: .
J: TRBJ2-7
V: TRBV6-6
DNA: TGTGCCAGCAGTTCTAGCGGGTTGACCTACGAGCAGTACTTC
CDR3: CASSSSGLTYEQYF

D: TRBD1
size: .
J: TRBJ1-1
V: TRBV5-4
DNA: TGTGCCAGCAGCGTGACAGGGGGGGCCACTGAAGCTTTCTTT
CDR3: CASSVTGGATEAFF

D: TRBD1
size: .
J: TRBJ1-1
V: TRBV5-6
DNA: TGTGCCAGCAGCCCGCAACAGGGGGCGCGCTACACTGAAGCTTTCTTT
CDR3: CASSPQQGARYTEAFF

D: .
size: .
J: TRBJ1-1
V: TRBV6-6
DNA: TGTGCCAGCAGTTATGTTGTGGGTCGGGACACTGAAGCTTTCTTT
CDR3: CASSYVVGRDTEAFF

D: TRBD2
size: .
J: TRBJ2-5
V: TRBV27
DNA: TGTGCCAGCAGTTTCGTAGCGGGAGGAAGAGAGACCCAGTACTTC
CDR3: CASSFVAGGRETQYF

D: .
size: .
J: TRBJ2-7
V: TRBV4-3
DNA: TGCGCCAGCAGCCCTAACTTAGAATACGAGCAGTACTTC
CDR3: CASSPNLEYEQYF

D: .
size: .
J: TRBJ1-1
V: TRBV7-9
DNA: TGTGCCAGCAGCTCTAGTCTGAACACTGAAGCTTTCTTT
CDR3: CASSSSLNTEAFF

D: .
size: .
J: TRBJ1-2
V: TRBV28
DNA: TGTACCAAAGAGGGCAGGGGCCCTTCTAACTATGGCTACACCTTC
CDR3: CTKEGRGPSNYGYTF

D: .
size: .
J: TRBJ2-2
V: TRBV30
DNA: TGTGCCTGGACCCAAACTACTACCGGGGAGCTGTTTTTT
CDR3: CAWTQTTTGELFF

D: TRBD1
size: few
J: TRBJ1-2
V: TRBV19
DNA: TGTGCCAGTAGTTCGGGACAGGCAAACTATGGCTACACCTTC
CDR3: CASSSGQANYGYTF

D: TRBD1
size: .
J: TRBJ1-2
V: TRBV5-6
DNA: TGTGCCAGCAGCCACGAGATGGGGACAGGGCTACCTTCGGGCTACACCTTC
CDR3: CASSHEMGTGLPSGYTF

D: TRBD1
size: .
J: TRBJ1-1
V: TRBV9
DNA: TGTGCCAGCAGCGAGACAGGGGCCTACAACACTGAAGCTTTCTTT
CDR3: CASSETGAYNTEAFF

D: TRBD2
size: .
J: TRBJ2-7
V: TRBV6-5
DNA: TGTGCCAGCAGTTACGGGACTAGCGGCGAGCAGTACTTC
CDR3: CASSYGTSGEQYF

D: .
size: .
J: TRBJ2-1
V: TRBV11-2
DNA: TGTGCCAGCAGCCCTCGGGACTTTGGGGGGAATGAGCAGTTCTTC
CDR3: CASSPRDFGGNEQFF

D: .
size: .
J: TRBJ2-7
V: TRBV11-2
DNA: TGTGCCAGCAGCTTAGGGGGCGCGGTCTACGAGCAGTACTTC
CDR3: CASSLGGAVYEQYF

D: .
size: .
J: TRBJ2-3
V: TRBV28
DNA: TGTGCCAGCAGTTTAAACCGGTTTAGCACAGATACGCAGTATTTT
CDR3: CASSLNRFSTDTQYF

D: .
size: .
J: TRBJ2-3
V: TRBV5-1
DNA: TGCGCCAGCAGCTTAGGGCAGGGGTCGGATACGCAGTATTTT
CDR3: CASSLGQGSDTQYF

D: .
size: .
J: TRBJ1-2
V: TRBV10-2
DNA: TGCGCCAGCAGGCGGGGTATCGGGCCCTATGGCTACACCTTC
CDR3: CASRRGIGPYGYTF

D: .
size: .
J: TRBJ1-1
V: TRBV28
DNA: TGTGCCAGCAGTTTACTGGCCACTGAAGCTTTCTTT
CDR3: CASSLLATEAFF

D: TRBD1
size: .
J: TRBJ1-5
V: TRBV2
DNA: TGTGCCACCAGACAGGGTACGAGCAATCAGCCCCAGCATTTT
CDR3: CATRQGTSNQPQHF

D: .
size: .
J: TRBJ2-5
V: TRBV29-1
DNA: TGCAGCGCCGATATAACACAAGAGACCCAGTACTTC
CDR3: CSADITQETQYF

D: TRBD2
size: .
J: TRBJ2-5
V: TRBV5-6
DNA: TGTGCCAGCAGCTCCCGGACTAGCGGGAGGAATACCCAGTACTTC
CDR3: CASSSRTSGRNTQYF